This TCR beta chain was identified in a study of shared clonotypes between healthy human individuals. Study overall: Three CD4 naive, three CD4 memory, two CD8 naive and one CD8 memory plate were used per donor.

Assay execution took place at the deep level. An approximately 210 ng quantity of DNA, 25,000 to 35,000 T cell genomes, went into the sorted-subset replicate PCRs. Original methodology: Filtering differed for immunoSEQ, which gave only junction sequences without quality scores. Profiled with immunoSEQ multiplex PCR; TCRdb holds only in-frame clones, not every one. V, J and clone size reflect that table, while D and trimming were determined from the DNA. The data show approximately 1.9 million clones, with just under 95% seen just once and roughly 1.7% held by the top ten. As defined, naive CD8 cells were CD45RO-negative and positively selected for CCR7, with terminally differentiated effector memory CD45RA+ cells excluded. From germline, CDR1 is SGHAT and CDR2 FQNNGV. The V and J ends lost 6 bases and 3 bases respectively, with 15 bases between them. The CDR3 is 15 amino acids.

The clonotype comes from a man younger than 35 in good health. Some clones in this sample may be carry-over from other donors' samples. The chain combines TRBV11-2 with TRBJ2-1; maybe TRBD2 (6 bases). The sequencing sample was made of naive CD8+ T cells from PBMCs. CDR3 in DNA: TGTGCCAGCAGGTCGGGACTCGCCTACTACAATGAGCAGTTCTTC. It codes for CASRSGLAYYNEQFF.